The next 15 T cell receptor beta chains were all read from a single sample in a study of vaccination and CD4 T cells after COVID-19 (dated by TCRdb to 2022 to 2024). The sample's treatment or condition label, in plain terms: roughly 10-day PBMC culture with coronavirus spike peptide pools or control peptides (ViraFEST assay). Their antigen targets remain unknown. Receptor libraries were prepared by PCR. Instrument used: Illumina iSeq 100. DNA from cultured CD4+ T cells underwent TCR sequencing with the Oncomine TCR Beta short-read assay at the Johns Hopkins FTIC core. TCRdb cleaned the public reads at Q25 with fastp, built clones with MiXCR and kept in-frame beta chains. Rows merge per CDR3 protein into single entries with the most common DNA and genes. The sample records some 20,000 distinct CDR3 sequences, roughly three fifths of which are singletons. The ten largest clones take up 10% to 13% of the sample.

Sequencing was done on a sample of CD4+ T cells from blood, cultured in vitro. The receptors shown here come from a human donor who had recovered from COVID-19.

As concerns this clonotype: The junction does not match germline at one end; this may be a read error. The rearrangement joins TRBV7-3 to TRBJ1-5, with D hard to call. The germline V gene has CDR1 SGHTA and CDR2 FQGTGA. The CDR3 length is 15 residues. CDR3 nucleotides: TGCGCCAGCAGCCAAGAAAAGGGCGTGGGGCAGCCCCAGCATTTT. The encoded protein is CASSQEKGVGQPQHF.

This clonotype was seen only a few times. The chain carries TRBV20-1 and TRBJ1-5; D is possibly TRBD1 (5 bases). This CDR3 region has 15 residues. The germline V gene encodes CDR1 DFQATT and CDR2 SNEGSKA (reference sequence). V lost 3 bases, J lost 0 bases, and 12 bases lay in between. Here the CDR3 reads CSASRSGHSNQPQHF. The DNA for the CDR3 is TGCAGTGCTAGCAGGTCAGGGCATAGCAATCAGCCCCAGCATTTT.

This clonotype was found a few times. V gene TRBV27 combines with J gene TRBJ1-5; maybe TRBD1 (5 bases). The length of the CDR3 is 13 residues. V lost 4 bases and J lost 5, with 9 bases in between. Germline-derived CDR1 and CDR2 are MNHEY and SMNVEV (reference sequence). CDR3 amino acids: CASSWQGDQPQHF. The CDR3 coding sequence is TGTGCCAGCAGTTGGCAGGGCGATCAGCCCCAGCATTTT.

The V gene is TRBV30, the J gene TRBJ2-7; D may be TRBD2 (6 bases). Germline lookup yields CDR1 GTSNPN and CDR2 SVGIG (reference sequence). Trimming removed 3 bases from V and 6 bases from J, with 15 bases in between. The CDR3 totals 13 residues. CDR3 nucleotide sequence: TGTGCCTGGAGCAGAGCGGAGGGAATCGAGCAGTACTTC. It yields the protein CAWSRAEGIEQYF.

The table lists this clonotype with a few counts. The chain uses TRBV7-9 and TRBJ1-1, with 7 bases lining up with TRBD1. Germline-derived CDR1 and CDR2 are SEHNR and FQNEAQ (reference sequence). V lost 1 base to trimming and J lost 1 base; unmatched junction nucleotides: 6. This CDR3 contains 16 residues. The CDR3 region is CASSLGPGTENTEAFF. CDR3 coding DNA: TGTGCCAGCAGCTTAGGCCCCGGGACAGAGAACACTGAAGCTTTCTTT.

The V gene is TRBV18, the J gene TRBJ1-1, with D perhaps matching TRBD1 (5 bases). V gave up 1 base and J gave up 4 bases, with 7 bases separating them. In germline, CDR1 is KGHSH, CDR2 LQKENI. The CDR3 runs to 13 residues. For the CDR3, the DNA is TGTGCCAGCTCACCACAGGGGCCCACTGAAGCTTTCTTT. This encodes CASSPQGPTEAFF.

The chain is built from TRBV19 and TRBJ1-6; unclear D gene. This CDR3 has 16 amino acids. CDR1 LNHDA and CDR2 SQIVND come from the germline V gene (reference sequence). V shed 6 bases and J shed 4 bases, with 16 bases lying between them. This CDR3 is CASSAVRPFYNSPLHF. Here the CDR3 DNA reads TGTGCCAGTAGCGCCGTCCGCCCCTTTTATAATTCACCCCTCCACTTT. The complete variable domain, with remaining parts taken from reference TRBV19 and TRBJ1-6, reads DGGITQSPKYLFRKEGQNVTLSCEQNLNHDAMYWYRQDPGQGLRLIYYSQIVNDFQKGDIAEGYSVSREKKESFPLTVTSAQKNPTAFYLCASSAVRPFYNSPLHFGNGTRLTVT.

This chain joins TRBV20-1 and TRBJ2-3; D is perhaps TRBD1 (5 bases). The CDR3 runs 17 residues. Trimming shortened V by 3 bases and J by 2 bases, and 21 bases separated the two germline ends. CDR1 and CDR2 (germline): DFQATT, SNEGSKA (reference sequence). The CDR3: CSASGHFGAGATDTQYF. CDR3 nucleotide sequence: TGCAGTGCTAGCGGACACTTTGGAGCTGGAGCCACAGATACGCAGTATTTT.

In this sample, this clonotype turned up a few times. The chain is built from TRBV7-3 and TRBJ2-1; tentatively, D is TRBD1 (6 bases). Trimming took 3 bases from V and 1 from J, leaving 10 bases between them. Germline loops: CDR1 SGHTA, CDR2 FQGTGA. This CDR3 contains 15 residues. The DNA for the CDR3 is TGTGCCAGCAGCTTGAACAGGGTATCCTACAATGAGCAGTTCTTC. Amino acids: CASSLNRVSYNEQFF.

The chain couples TRBV7-2 to TRBJ2-5; 8 positions agree with TRBD2. The CDR3 has 15 residues. CDR1 and CDR2 (germline): SGHTA, FQGNSA. V lost 6 bases, J lost 5 bases, and 11 bases stayed unmatched. CDR3 residues: CASRSDSGGWETQYF. Written as DNA, the CDR3 is TGTGCCAGCAGATCGGACTCGGGGGGGTGGGAGACCCAGTACTTC.

In this sample, this clonotype turned up once. The rearrangement links TRBV7-2 to TRBJ2-1, with 10 bases aligning to TRBD2. Germline CDR1 is SGHTA and CDR2 is FQGNSA. The CDR3 has 14 amino acids. Trimming removed 6 bases from V and 6 bases from J; junction bases left unmatched: 5. The CDR3 coding sequence is TGTGCCAGCAGATCTAGCGGGAGCCGCAATGAGCAGTTCTTC. Protein: CASRSSGSRNEQFF.

This clonotype was counted between two and nine times. V usage is TRBV20-1 and J usage is TRBJ1-1, with D tentatively TRBD1 (5 bases). The germline gives CDR1 DFQATT, CDR2 SNEGSKA (reference sequence). CDR3 length equals 12 residues. Trimming removed 0 bases at V and 7 bases at J, with 9 bases between. CDR3 in amino acids: CSAREGRLEAFF. CDR3 coding DNA: TGCAGTGCTAGAGAGGGACGGCTTGAAGCTTTCTTT.

The rearrangement uses TRBV5-1 and TRBJ2-7; the match to TRBD1 covers 8 bases. V lost 2 bases to trimming and J lost 2 bases; unmatched junction nucleotides: 6. CDR3 length equals 15 residues. CDR1 SGHRS and CDR2 YFSETQ come from the germline V gene. CDR3 sequence: CASSFRQGAPYEQYF. The CDR3 region has the DNA TGCGCCAGCAGCTTTCGTCAGGGGGCCCCCTACGAGCAGTACTTC. Variable domain in full (rest from reference TRBV5-1 and TRBJ2-7): KAGVTQTPRYLIKTRGQQVTLSCSPISGHRSVSWYQQTPGQGLQFLFEYFSETQRNKGNFPGRFSGRQFSNSRSEMNVSTLELGDSALYLCASSFRQGAPYEQYFGPGTRLTVT.

The chain has TRBV20-1 and TRBJ2-2; perhaps TRBD2 as D (6 bases). Deletions cut 6 bases from V and 6 bases from J, with 11 bases between. The germline V gene has CDR1 DFQATT and CDR2 SNEGSKA (reference sequence). This CDR3 region has 12 residues. CDR3 region: CSAMGGAGELFF. The CDR3 coding sequence is TGCAGTGCGATGGGCGGGGCCGGGGAGCTGTTTTTT.

The V and J genes are TRBV6-2 or TRBV6-3 and TRBJ2-7; possible D gene TRBD1, 6 bases. Between the trimmed V and J ends, which lost 0 bases and 1 base, there was a span of 10 bases. CDR3 length: 15 amino acids. Germline V gives CDR1 MNHEY, CDR2 SVGEGT. CDR3 protein: CASSYSRTVSYEQYF. The CDR3 DNA follows: TGTGCCAGCAGTTACTCGAGGACAGTATCCTACGAGCAGTACTTC.